This TCR beta chain appears in the sequencing data of a study of T cells after posttransplantation cyclophosphamide. Trimming left V 3 bases short and J 0 bases short, with 18 bases between. The germline V gene has CDR1 MNHNS and CDR2 SASEGT. The length of the CDR3 is 18 residues. Clones were read by immunoSEQ multiplex PCR, and TCRdb kept only the in-frame ones, dropping some. The repertoire consists of approximately 25,000 clones, none detected only once. This clone was seen ten or more times. The chain has TRBV6-1 and TRBJ1-5; D gene uncertain. The sample consisted of PBMCs. The sequence was collected from a woman aged 50 to 60 in good health, CMV-negative, and a related stem cell transplant donor. The CDR3 nucleotides read TGTGCCAGCAGTGAGAGGAAGAGGTCATTCATTAGCAATCAGCCCCAGCATTTT. Its protein product is CASSERKRSFISNQPQHF.